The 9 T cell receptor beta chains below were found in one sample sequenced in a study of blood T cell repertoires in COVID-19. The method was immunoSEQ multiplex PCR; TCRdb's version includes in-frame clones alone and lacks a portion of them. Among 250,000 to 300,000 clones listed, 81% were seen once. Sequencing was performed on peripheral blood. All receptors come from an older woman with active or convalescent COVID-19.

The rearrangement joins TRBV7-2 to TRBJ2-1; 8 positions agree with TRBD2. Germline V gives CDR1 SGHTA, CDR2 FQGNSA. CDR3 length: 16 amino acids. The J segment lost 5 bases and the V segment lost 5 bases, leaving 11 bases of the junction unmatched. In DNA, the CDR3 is TGTGCCAGCAGCGTCCAGTCGGGAGGGGTCGACAATGAGCAGTTCTTC. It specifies CASSVQSGGVDNEQFF.

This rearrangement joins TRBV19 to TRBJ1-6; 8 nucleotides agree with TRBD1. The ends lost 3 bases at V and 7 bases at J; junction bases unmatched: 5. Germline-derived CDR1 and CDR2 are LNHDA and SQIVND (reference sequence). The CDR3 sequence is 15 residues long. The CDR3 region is CASSIGPGGNSPLHF. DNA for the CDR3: TGTGCCAGTAGTATCGGCCCAGGGGGCAATTCACCCCTCCACTTT.

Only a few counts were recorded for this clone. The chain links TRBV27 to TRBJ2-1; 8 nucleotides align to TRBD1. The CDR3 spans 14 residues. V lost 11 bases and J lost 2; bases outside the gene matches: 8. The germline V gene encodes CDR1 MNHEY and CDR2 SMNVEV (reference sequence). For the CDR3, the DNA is TGTGCCTCCTCGGACAGGGAGGCCTACAATGAGCAGTTCTTC. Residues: CASSDREAYNEQFF.

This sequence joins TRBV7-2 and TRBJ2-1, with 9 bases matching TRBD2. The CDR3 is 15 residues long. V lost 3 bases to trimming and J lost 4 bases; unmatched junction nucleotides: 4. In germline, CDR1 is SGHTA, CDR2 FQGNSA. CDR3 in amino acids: CASSLSGGPYNEQFF. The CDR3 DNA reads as TGTGCCAGCAGCTTGAGCGGGGGGCCTTACAATGAGCAGTTCTTC. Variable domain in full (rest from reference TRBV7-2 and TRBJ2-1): GAGVSQSPSNKVTEKGKDVELRCDPISGHTALYWYRQSLGQGLEFLIYFQGNSAPDKSGLPSDRFSAERTGGSVSTLTIQRTQQEDSAVYLCASSLSGGPYNEQFFGPGTRLTVL.

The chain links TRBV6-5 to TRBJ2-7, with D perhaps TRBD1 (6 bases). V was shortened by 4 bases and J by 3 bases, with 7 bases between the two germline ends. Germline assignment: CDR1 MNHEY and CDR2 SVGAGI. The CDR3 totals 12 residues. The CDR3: CASSLDSYEQYF. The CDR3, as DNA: TGTGCCAGCAGTTTGGACAGCTACGAGCAGTACTTC.

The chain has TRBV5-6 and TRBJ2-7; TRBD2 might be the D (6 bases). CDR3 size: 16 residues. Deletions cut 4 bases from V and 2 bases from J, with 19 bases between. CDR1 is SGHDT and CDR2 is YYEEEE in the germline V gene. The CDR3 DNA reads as TGTGCCAGCAGCGACTCCTTGGGGGGAGTTCCCTACGAGCAGTACTTC. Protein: CASSDSLGGVPYEQYF.

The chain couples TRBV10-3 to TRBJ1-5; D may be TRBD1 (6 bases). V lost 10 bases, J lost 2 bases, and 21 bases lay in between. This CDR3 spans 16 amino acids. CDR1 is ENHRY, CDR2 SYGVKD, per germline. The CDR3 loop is CATSIQGPEGNQPQHF. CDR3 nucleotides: TGTGCCACCAGCATACAGGGACCAGAAGGCAATCAGCCCCAGCATTTT.

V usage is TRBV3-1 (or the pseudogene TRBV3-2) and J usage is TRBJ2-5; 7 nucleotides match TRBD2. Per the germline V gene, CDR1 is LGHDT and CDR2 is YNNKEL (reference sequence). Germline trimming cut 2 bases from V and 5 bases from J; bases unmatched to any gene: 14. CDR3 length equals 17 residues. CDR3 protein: CASSQPSSGGKDETQYF. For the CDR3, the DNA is TGTGCCAGCAGCCAACCTTCCTCGGGGGGTAAGGATGAGACCCAGTACTTC.

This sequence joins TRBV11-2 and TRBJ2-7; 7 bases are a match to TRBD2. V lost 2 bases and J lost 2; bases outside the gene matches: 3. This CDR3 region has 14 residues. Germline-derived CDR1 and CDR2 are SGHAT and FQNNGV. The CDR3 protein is CASSLSRGAYEQYF. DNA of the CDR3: TGTGCCAGCAGCTTATCCCGGGGGGCCTACGAGCAGTACTTC.